This paragraph reports one T cell receptor (beta chain). Its specificity is unknown. Read coverage stops 3 residues before the CDR3 terminus; the germline J gene supplies the remainder. The repertoire was sequenced with immunoSEQ multiplex PCR; TCRdb's copy has only in-frame clones and lacks some. The clone table shows about 46,000 clones, with the ten largest holding about 40%. The CDR3 contains 17 residues. The trim removed 6 bases at V and 4 bases at J, leaving 14 bases unmatched. This specimen belongs to a study of T cells in women clearing cervical HPV infection. The wider study: Cases were women with histologically confirmed HPV16-related CIN3 or worse, including a couple of invasive cancers. Controls were women whose single incident HPV16 infection cleared within 12 months without precancer or cancer.

Study results and limitations: CIN3+ cases had significantly higher TCR richness than controls; evenness did not differ.

Sequenced sample: blood buffy coat. This rearrangement joins TRBV12-3 or TRBV12-4 to TRBJ1-2; 10 bases agree with TRBD1. This receptor was identified in a woman between 18 and 69 years old with a cervical HPV16 infection that either progressed to CIN3+ or cleared (not recorded which). CDR3 bases read: TGTGCCAGCAGAAAATCTGGGACAGGGGCCCCAATCTATGGC. Translating gives CASRKSGTGAPIYG. The whole CDR3 is CASRKSGTGAPIYGYTF.